This TCR beta chain was sequenced in a study of blood T cells in healthy people across ages (dated by TCRdb to the mid-2010s). Background on the whole study: In model experiments, roughly one uniquely barcoded TCR beta cDNA molecule per two T cells was captured by template switching. To track age-related changes in TCR beta repertoire diversity, the study relied on deep sequencing normalized with unique cDNA molecular identifiers. The donors were divided into four age groups: young (average around 16 years), middle-aged (approximately 39), aged (roughly 66) and long-lived (about 79). To avoid experimental bias, donors of different ages were randomly spread across the sequencing lanes. For two donors (one aged 18 to 30 and one aged 80 or older), the study analyzed two additional independent replicas of 1 million unique cDNA reads from the same blood draw. Broader findings and caveats from the paper: Total diversity estimates from one million sequenced T cells were considered lower bounds and underestimates. There was a strong correlation between observed TCR beta diversity and the percentage of naive T cells measured by flow cytometry. Observed TCR beta diversity per million T cells fell roughly linearly with age, and a significant reduction was already apparent by age about 43. The CMV infection status of donors was not known, potentially confounding age-related changes in expanded clonotypes. Bulk unsorted PBMC profiling prevented conclusive comparison of naive and antigen-experienced compartments. Compared with the aged group, the long-lived group had more naive CD4+ T cells, fewer expanded clones and increased TCR diversity, suggesting age selection.

Notes on this clonotype: Its antigen remains unidentified. No much larger clone is present one base from it, and per-base qualities are unavailable.

There are 13 amino acids in the CDR3, from cysteine to phenylalanine inclusive. The kept DNA is CDR3 alone, 39 bases in frame from the first base. Based on the germline V gene, the CDR1 and CDR2 sequences are MDHEN and SYDVKM. V sheds 7 bases and J sheds 2 bases, leaving 12 bases between their ends. Receptors were amplified or captured by 5' RACE. The sequencer listed for this sample is Illumina HiSeq 2500. A second PCR of roughly 7 to 11 cycles was run with a J-beta primer mix and a sample-barcoded 5' primer. A template-switch 5' adaptor carrying 12 random nucleotides introduced a unique molecular identifier onto each TCR beta cDNA molecule. At least 2.5 million CDR3-containing paired-end reads were obtained from each sample. The Mint cDNA synthesis kit, primed by a TRBC-specific oligonucleotide, was used to synthesize first-strand cDNA from all RNA. All cDNA was treated with uracil-DNA glycosylase and then went through a first 18-cycle PCR with the universal primers M1SS and BC2_uni_R. In the paper's pipeline: For normalization, 1 million high-quality reads were randomly selected from each sample, with every read carrying a distinct molecular identifier. Reads with shared molecular identifiers were discarded instead of being binned into consensus sequences. CDR3 identification, clonotype clustering and error correction used MiTCR with a Q25 quality threshold and the strictest error-elimination algorithm. A nonparametric unseen species model using Euler transformation provided a lower-bound estimate of total TCR beta diversity. The raw public data were reprocessed by TCRdb itself: fastp quality trimming at Q25, MiXCR clonotype calling, in-frame beta chains only. A single entry per CDR3 protein holds the most common genes and DNA from its merged rows. The V and J calls were not made by the authors but by TCRdb's processing. Counted in this sample were roughly 900,000 distinct CDR3 sequences; around 49% of them appeared once. Of the sample, over 10% falls within the top ten clones.

Systemically healthy Caucasian individuals from Russia, 39 in total and aged about 6 to 90 years, were included as donors. Approximately 9.3 milliliters of peripheral blood were drawn from each donor into EDTA-treated Vacutainer tubes. Ficoll-Paque density-gradient centrifugation was used to isolate PBMCs, with at least 7 million per sample. Trizol reagent was used to extract total RNA from the PBMCs, yielding at least 5.5 micrograms per sample. For every donor, an aliquot of PBMCs went through flow cytometry to measure the percentages of naive CD45RAhigh/CD27high T cells. The sequenced sample consisted of blood. The sequence derives from a man younger than 40 in good health. The chain is assembled from TRBV28 and TRBJ2-7, and possibly TRBD2, on 6 matching bases. DNA sequence: TGTGCCAGCACCGGGACTCCTACCTACGAGCAGTACTTC. The encoded protein is CASTGTPTYEQYF.